These 14 T cell receptor beta chains share one sample of origin, sequenced in a study of breast tumors, draining lymph nodes, adjacent tissues. TCRdb called the multiplex PCR reads again in MiXCR, with one record for every CDR3 protein. The data show some 150,000 distinct CDR3 sequences, around 24% seen once. Samples came from axillary lymph nodes draining the breast cancer. Source material: axillary lymph node tissue. The receptors here all came from a female donor with breast cancer. Some clones in this sample may be carry-over from other donors' samples.

The rearrangement uses TRBV7-9 and TRBJ2-1; 12 positions agree with TRBD2. V trimming: 2 bases; J trimming: 6 bases; junction bases outside the gene matches: 2. The CDR3 loop spans 15 amino acids. Germline V gives CDR1 SEHNR, CDR2 FQNEAQ (reference sequence). The CDR3 here is CASSLWTSGINEQFF. The CDR3 nucleotides read TGTGCCAGCAGCTTATGGACTAGCGGGATCAATGAGCAGTTCTTC.

Worth noting for this clonotype: Just one base apart from a much larger clone, this may be a read error. For the CDR3, the DNA is TGCAGCGCTGGTCGTCTGGGAGACAATGAGCAGTTCTTC. This sequence encodes CSAGRLGDNEQFF. The V gene is TRBV29-1, the J gene TRBJ2-1, with D possibly being TRBD2 (5 bases). CDR1 is SQVTM, CDR2 ANQGSEA, per germline. V lost 7 bases and J lost 5, with 15 bases in between. This CDR3 contains 13 residues.

In this sample, this clonotype turned up many times. The chain links TRBV11-2 to TRBJ2-7, with D unresolved. V lost 0 bases and J lost 6, with 12 bases in between. Germline values: CDR1 SGHAT, CDR2 FQNNGV. The CDR3 has 14 residues. DNA for the CDR3: TGTGCCAGCAGCTTAGATTCCGGGCAGTCCGAGCAGTACTTC. It specifies CASSLDSGQSEQYF. The complete variable domain, with remaining parts taken from reference TRBV11-2 and TRBJ2-7, reads EAGVAQSPRYKIIEKRQSVAFWCNPISGHATLYWYQQILGQGPKLLIQFQNNGVVDDSQLPKDRFSAERLKGVDSTLKIQPAKLEDSAVYLCASSLDSGQSEQYFGPGTRLTVT.

For this clonotype: A single base separates this from a much larger clone, so it may be a read error. J is TRBJ2-3 and V is TRBV4-2; D tentatively fits TRBD1 or TRBD2 (5 bases each). CDR3 length: 15 amino acids. CDR1 is LGHNA and CDR2 is YNFKEQ in the germline V gene. The CDR3 region has the DNA TGTGCCAGCGGCCAAGAATGGGACCACACAGATACGCAGTATTTT. Amino acid sequence: CASGQEWDHTDTQYF.

This clonotype has at least ten counts. J is TRBJ2-1 and V is TRBV5-1; TRBD1 is a possible D gene (6 bases). Germline assignment: CDR1 SGHRS and CDR2 YFSETQ. The V end lost 3 bases, the J end lost 1 base, and 8 bases lay between the germline ends. The CDR3 consists of 14 residues. The CDR3 reads CASSSGQSYNEQFF. The DNA for the CDR3 is TGCGCCAGCAGCTCCGGACAGTCCTACAATGAGCAGTTCTTC.

This clonotype was observed a handful of times. CDR3 DNA: TGTGCCAGCAGTTTTGGGGACCTCACAGATACGCAGTATTTT. Translated: CASSFGDLTDTQYF. The chain has TRBV28 and TRBJ2-3; TRBD1 or TRBD2 may be the D gene (5 bases each). The ends were cut back, 3 bases at V and 2 bases at J, with 9 bases in the middle. CDR1 is MDHEN, CDR2 SYDVKM, per germline. CDR3 length equals 14 residues. Full variable domain (outside the CDR3, taken from reference TRBV28 and TRBJ2-3): DVKVTQSSRYLVKRTGEKVFLECVQDMDHENMFWYRQDPGLGLRLIYFSYDVKMKEKGDIPEGYSVSREKKERFSLILESASTNQTSMYLCASSFGDLTDTQYFGPGTRLTVL.

In this sample, this clonotype turned up many times. The chain uses TRBV12-3 or TRBV12-4 and TRBJ2-1; 9 nucleotides line up with TRBD2. Germline trimming cut 3 bases from V and 5 bases from J; bases unmatched to any gene: 11. The CDR3 extends over 17 amino acids. The CDR3 protein is CASSLSVGLAGDNEQFF. The CDR3 bases are TGTGCCAGCAGTTTGAGTGTGGGGTTAGCGGGGGACAATGAGCAGTTCTTC.

The sample holds many counts of this clonotype. The chain combines TRBV30 with TRBJ2-3, with unresolved D. V gave up 1 base and J gave up 9 bases, with 14 bases separating them. The germline gives CDR1 GTSNPN, CDR2 SVGIG (reference sequence). This CDR3 comprises 13 residues. The CDR3 region has the DNA TGTGCCTGGAGTGCCGGGTCACTCGGAACGCAGTATTTT. This encodes CAWSAGSLGTQYF.

This clonotype was counted between two and nine times. The chain links TRBV6-6 to TRBJ2-3; TRBD1 might be the D (5 bases). The DNA end favors TRBJ1-5, so the J call may be wrong. This CDR3 region has 15 residues. The germline V gene encodes CDR1 MNHNY and CDR2 SVGAGI (reference sequence). The CDR3 reads CASSVAGADTDTQHF. CDR3 nucleotides: TGTGCCAGCAGCGTAGCGGGAGCGGACACAGATACGCAGCATTTT.

This clonotype has ten or more counts. The chain combines TRBV28 with TRBJ2-7, with no clear D. The CDR3 loop spans 13 amino acids. Trimming left V 2 bases short and J 7 bases short, with 12 bases between. CDR1 is MDHEN and CDR2 is SYDVKM in the germline V gene. The CDR3 DNA is TGTGCCAGCAGTTTACTCGAGGCTGCGGAGCAGTACTTC. Translation: CASSLLEAAEQYF. Combining the CDR3 with reference TRBV28 and TRBJ2-7 gives the whole variable domain DVKVTQSSRYLVKRTGEKVFLECVQDMDHENMFWYRQDPGLGLRLIYFSYDVKMKEKGDIPEGYSVSREKKERFSLILESASTNQTSMYLCASSLLEAAEQYFGPGTRLTVT.

This clonotype was recorded many times. CDR3 residues: CASSLEGGGLPTGELFF. The CDR3, as DNA: TGCGCCAGCAGCCTGGAGGGAGGGGGACTCCCCACCGGGGAGCTGTTTTTT. The chain combines TRBV5-1 with TRBJ2-2; a weak D match, TRBD2 (7 bases). The germline CDR1 and CDR2 sequences are SGHRS and YFSETQ. The CDR3 has 17 residues. V lost 4 bases and J 4 bases, leaving 20 bases between the germline ends.

This clonotype was detected many times. J is TRBJ2-1 and V is TRBV19, with 7 nucleotides matching TRBD2. CDR3 length equals 13 residues. V was pared by 5 bases and J by 7 bases, with 5 bases of the junction left unmatched. Germline V gene lookup returns CDR1 LNHDA and CDR2 SQIVND (reference sequence). CDR3 nucleotides: TGTGCCAGTAGTGTGGGGGGGGAGAATGAGCAGTTCTTC. Its translation is CASSVGGENEQFF.

The chain has TRBV20-1 and TRBJ2-4; 13 bases match TRBD2. Germline trimming cut 2 bases from V and 8 bases from J; bases unmatched to any gene: 12. The CDR3 has 17 amino acids. Germline-derived CDR1 and CDR2 are DFQATT and SNEGSKA (reference sequence). The chain's CDR3 is CSARPMGLAGSRDIQYF. CDR3 DNA: TGCAGTGCTAGACCAATGGGACTAGCGGGATCAAGGGACATTCAGTACTTC.

Many counts were recorded for this clonotype. This chain uses TRBV7-9 with TRBJ2-2; TRBD1 matches 7 bases. V lost 5 bases to trimming and J lost 1 base; unmatched junction nucleotides: 7. The CDR3 runs 16 residues. From germline, CDR1 is SEHNR and CDR2 FQNEAQ (reference sequence). This CDR3 is CASSTPTGMNTGELFF. For the CDR3, the DNA is TGTGCCAGCAGCACGCCGACAGGGATGAACACCGGGGAGCTGTTTTTT.